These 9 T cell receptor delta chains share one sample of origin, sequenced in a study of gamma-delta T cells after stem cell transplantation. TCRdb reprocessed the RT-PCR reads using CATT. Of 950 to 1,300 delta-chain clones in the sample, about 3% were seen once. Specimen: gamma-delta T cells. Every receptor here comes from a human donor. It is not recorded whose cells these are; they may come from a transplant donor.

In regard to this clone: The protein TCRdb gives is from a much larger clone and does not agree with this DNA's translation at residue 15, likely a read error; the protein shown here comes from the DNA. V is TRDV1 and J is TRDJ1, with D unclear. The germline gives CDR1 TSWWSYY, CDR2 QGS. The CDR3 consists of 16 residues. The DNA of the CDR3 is TGTGCTCTTGGGGTCCTTTTCCCACCCCTTACCGATAAACTCACCTTT. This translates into CALGVLFPPLTDKLTF.

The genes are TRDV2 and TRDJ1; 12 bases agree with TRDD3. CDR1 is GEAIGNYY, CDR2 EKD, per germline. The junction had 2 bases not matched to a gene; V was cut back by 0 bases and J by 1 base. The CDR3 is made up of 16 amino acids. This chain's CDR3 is CACDTLGDTTTDKLIF. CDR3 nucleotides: TGTGCCTGTGACACCCTGGGGGATACGACCACCGATAAACTCATCTTT.

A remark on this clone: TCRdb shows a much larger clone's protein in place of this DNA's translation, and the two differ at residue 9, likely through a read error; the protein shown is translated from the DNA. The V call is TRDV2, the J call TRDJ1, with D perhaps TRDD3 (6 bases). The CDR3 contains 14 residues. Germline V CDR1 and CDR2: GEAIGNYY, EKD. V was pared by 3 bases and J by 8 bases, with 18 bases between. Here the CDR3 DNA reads TGTGCCTGTGACCCGTTACGGGGGAATAAAAAACTCATCTTT. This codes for CACDPLRGNKKLIF.

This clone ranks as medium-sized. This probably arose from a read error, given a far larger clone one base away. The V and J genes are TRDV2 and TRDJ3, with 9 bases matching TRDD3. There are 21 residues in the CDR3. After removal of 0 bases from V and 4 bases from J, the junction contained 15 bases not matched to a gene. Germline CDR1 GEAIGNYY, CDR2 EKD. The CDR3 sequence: CACDTLGDGRGSGWDTRQMFF. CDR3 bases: TGTGCCTGTGACACCCTGGGGGATGGTCGTGGCTCGGGGTGGGACACCCGACAGATGTTTTTC.

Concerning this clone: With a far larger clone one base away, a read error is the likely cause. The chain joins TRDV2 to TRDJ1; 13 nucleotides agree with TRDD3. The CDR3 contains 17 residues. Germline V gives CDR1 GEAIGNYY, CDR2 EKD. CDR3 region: CACGTLLGDTDTDKLIF. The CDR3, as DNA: TGTGCCTGTGGCACCCTACTGGGGGATACGGACACCGATAAACTCATCTTT.

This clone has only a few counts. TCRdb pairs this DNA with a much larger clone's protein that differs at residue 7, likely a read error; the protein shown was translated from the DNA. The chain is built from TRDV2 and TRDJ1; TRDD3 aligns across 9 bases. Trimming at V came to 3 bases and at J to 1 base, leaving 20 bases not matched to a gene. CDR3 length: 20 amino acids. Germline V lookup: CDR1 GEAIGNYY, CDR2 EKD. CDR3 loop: CACDPVRPGYWGTVTDKLIF. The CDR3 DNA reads TGTGCCTGTGACCCCGTCAGGCCTGGATACTGGGGGACCGTCACCGATAAACTCATCTTT.

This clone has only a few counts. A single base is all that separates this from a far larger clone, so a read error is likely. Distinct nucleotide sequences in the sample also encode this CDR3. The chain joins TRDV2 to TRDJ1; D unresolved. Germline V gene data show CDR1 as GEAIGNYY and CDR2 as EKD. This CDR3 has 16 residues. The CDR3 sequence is CACDTVEDRQYDKLIF. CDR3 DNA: TGTGCCTGCGACACCGTGGAAGACAGGCAATACGATAAACTCATCTTT.

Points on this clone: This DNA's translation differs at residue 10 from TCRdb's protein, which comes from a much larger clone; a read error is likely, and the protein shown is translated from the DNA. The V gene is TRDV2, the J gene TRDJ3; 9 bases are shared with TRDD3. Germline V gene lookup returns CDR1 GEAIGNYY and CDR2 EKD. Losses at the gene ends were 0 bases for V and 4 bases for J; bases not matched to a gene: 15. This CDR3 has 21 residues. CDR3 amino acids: CACDTLGDDCGSGWDTRQMFF. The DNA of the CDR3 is TGTGCCTGTGACACCCTGGGGGATGATTGTGGCTCGGGGTGGGACACCCGACAGATGTTTTTC.

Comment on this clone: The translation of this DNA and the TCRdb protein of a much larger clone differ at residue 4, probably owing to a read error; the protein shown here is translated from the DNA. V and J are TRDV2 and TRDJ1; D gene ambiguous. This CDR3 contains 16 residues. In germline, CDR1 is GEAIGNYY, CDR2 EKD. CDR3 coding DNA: TGTGCCTGTGGCACCGTGGAAGACAGGCAATACGATAAACTCATCTTT. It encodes CACGTVEDRQYDKLIF.